Listed here are 26 T cell receptor beta chains from one sample, sequenced in a study of shared clonotypes between healthy human individuals. Generated by immunoSEQ multiplex PCR, the TCRdb table keeps only in-frame clones and is missing some. The table has around 88,000 clones, approximately 70% seen once. Sequences were obtained from memory CD8+ T cells sorted from blood. Regarding subset: CD45RO+ cells pooled with CCR7-negative TemRA cells. The receptors shown here come from a man aged 30 to 45 in good health.

This clone has a single count. This chain connects TRBV6-5 to TRBJ2-7; the match to TRBD1 covers 8 bases. CDR3 size: 13 residues. The ends lost 5 bases at V and 2 bases at J; junction bases unmatched: 2. Germline values: CDR1 MNHEY, CDR2 SVGAGI. The CDR3 nucleotides are TGTGCCAGCAGTAAACAGGGGGCCTACGAGCAGTACTTC. Protein sequence: CASSKQGAYEQYF.

This chain links TRBV18 with TRBJ2-7; 10 bases agree with TRBD1. CDR1 is KGHSH, CDR2 LQKENI, per germline. Trimming took 4 bases from V and 6 from J; bases not matched to a gene: 3. The CDR3 is 13 amino acids. CDR3 DNA: TGTGCCAGCTCACTCCGGGACAGGGGCGAGCAGTACTTC. This sequence encodes CASSLRDRGEQYF.

This clone was detected only a few times. V is TRBV10-2 and J is TRBJ2-1; 8 bases fit TRBD2. This CDR3 contains 13 residues. The junction had 7 bases not matched to a gene; V was cut back by 11 bases and J by 4 bases. Germline V gene sequence: CDR1 WSHSY, CDR2 SAAADI. CDR3 sequence (DNA): TGCGCCGGGAGCGGGAGTTGGTACAATGAGCAGTTCTTC. Its protein product is CAGSGSWYNEQFF.

The V call is TRBV11-2, the J call TRBJ2-7, with a weak D call TRBD1 (5 bases). V gave up 6 bases and J gave up 6 bases, with 21 bases separating them. Germline CDR1 reads SGHAT; CDR2 reads FQNNGV. The CDR3 has 15 residues. CDR3: CASSPAVSGSSEQYF. CDR3 in DNA: TGTGCCAGCAGTCCGGCTGTGTCAGGGTCTAGCGAGCAGTACTTC.

V usage is TRBV6-5 and J usage is TRBJ2-7; D gene uncertain. Germline V gives CDR1 MNHEY, CDR2 SVGAGI. Trimming cost V 4 bases and J 2 bases, with 9 bases left between them. The length of the CDR3 is 13 residues. The CDR3 DNA reads as TGTGCCAGCAGTTTGGACGGTACCTACGAGCAGTACTTC. Translation: CASSLDGTYEQYF.

This clone has just a few counts. This rearrangement joins TRBV10-3 to TRBJ2-7, with a tentative D call TRBD2 (5 bases). The CDR3 totals 15 residues. Trimming cost V 6 bases and J 0 bases, with 15 bases left between them. CDR1 ENHRY and CDR2 SYGVKD come from the germline V gene. CDR3 coding DNA: TGTGCCATCAGCGGGAACTGGGGAAGCTCCTACGAGCAGTACTTC. This gives the protein CAISGNWGSSYEQYF.

The rearrangement uses TRBV6-5 and TRBJ2-2, with D tentatively TRBD2 (6 bases). The CDR3 is 15 residues long. Germline V gene data show CDR1 as MNHEY and CDR2 as SVGAGI. Trimming removed 4 bases at V and 3 bases at J, with 12 bases between. The CDR3 DNA follows: TGTGCCAGCAGTTTAACGGGACTCTACACCGGGGAGCTGTTTTTT. It specifies CASSLTGLYTGELFF.

This chain's CDR3 is CASSPPGQGDHEQYF. DNA of the CDR3: TGTGCCAGCAGCCCACCGGGACAGGGTGACCACGAGCAGTACTTC. The genes are TRBV6-6 and TRBJ2-7; TRBD1 aligns across 9 bases. With V trimmed by 6 bases and J by 5 bases, 11 bases remained unmatched. This CDR3 comprises 15 residues. Germline values: CDR1 MNHNY, CDR2 SVGAGI (reference sequence).

V usage is TRBV9 and J usage is TRBJ2-5; D ambiguous. The J call may be wrong; the DNA end is better matched by TRBJ2-7. CDR3 length: 14 amino acids. Germline V gene lookup returns CDR1 SGDLS and CDR2 YYNGEE. DNA of the CDR3: TGTGCCAGCAGCCCCGAGTCAAGGGACTACGAGCAGTACTTC. Translation gives CASSPESRDYEQYF.

The J gene is TRBJ2-1, the V gene TRBV6-1; 7 bases align to TRBD2. V gave up 7 bases and J gave up 3 bases; unmatched junction bases: 9. This CDR3 region has 15 residues. Germline V lookup: CDR1 MNHNS, CDR2 SASEGT. The CDR3 region has the DNA TGTGCCAGCATCGAAGGGACTACGGTCTACAATGAGCAGTTCTTC. Translated, it gives CASIEGTTVYNEQFF.

The chain uses TRBV19 and TRBJ1-2, with D maybe TRBD1 (5 bases). The V gene lost 1 base and the J gene lost 4 bases, with 16 bases spanning the gap. The CDR3 length is 16 residues. Germline CDR1 and CDR2: LNHDA and SQIVND (reference sequence). CDR3 DNA: TGTGCCAGTAGTATAGGGGTCGGGGCCTCGACCTATGGCTACACCTTC. Translated: CASSIGVGASTYGYTF.

This clone was seen only once. This chain links TRBV5-1 with TRBJ2-5; no firm D call. Germline CDR1 and CDR2: SGHRS and YFSETQ. CDR3 size: 11 residues. Trimming took 4 bases from V and 6 from J, leaving 7 bases between them. Written as DNA, the CDR3 is TGCGCCAGCAGCCTGGAAAAGACCCAGTACTTC. This sequence encodes CASSLEKTQYF. Using reference TRBV5-1 and TRBJ2-5 for the parts outside the CDR3, the full variable domain is KAGVTQTPRYLIKTRGQQVTLSCSPISGHRSVSWYQQTPGQGLQFLFEYFSETQRNKGNFPGRFSGRQFSNSRSEMNVSTLELGDSALYLCASSLEKTQYFGPGTRLLVL.

As to this clone: Only one base separates this from a far larger clonotype, so it likely reflects a read error. The rearrangement links TRBV6-5 to TRBJ2-1; TRBD2 aligns across 14 bases. Germline CDR1 reads MNHEY; CDR2 reads SVGAGI. This CDR3 is built from 15 residues. J was trimmed by 6 bases and V by 2 bases; bases with no gene match: 0. The CDR3 spells CASSYGTSGSNEQFF. CDR3 DNA sequence: TGTGCCAGCAGTTACGGGACTAGCGGGAGCAATGAGCAGTTCTTC.

The table lists this clone with a count of one. This chain joins TRBV6-6 and TRBJ2-5; 7 nucleotides align to TRBD1. With the DNA end fitting TRBJ2-7 better, the J assignment may be wrong. Germline lookup yields CDR1 MNHNY and CDR2 SVGAGI (reference sequence). The CDR3 is made up of 15 amino acids. The CDR3 sequence: CASSFDRESSYEQYF. The CDR3 bases are TGTGCCAGCAGTTTCGACAGGGAGAGCTCCTACGAGCAGTACTTC.

In this sample, this clone turned up a few times. The chain employs TRBV30 and TRBJ1-4; the D gene is possibly TRBD1 (6 bases). Germline CDR1 is GTSNPN and CDR2 is SVGIG (reference sequence). The CDR3 spans 15 residues. V was pared by 3 bases and J by 8 bases, with 19 bases between. This CDR3 is CAWSDIQGLEEKLFF. For the CDR3, the DNA is TGTGCCTGGAGCGACATACAGGGACTGGAGGAAAAACTGTTTTTT.

This clone was detected a few times. The CDR3 region is CASSFGGSGGQETQYF. The DNA of the CDR3 is TGTGCCAGCAGTTTTGGGGGTAGCGGAGGCCAAGAGACCCAGTACTTC. This chain links TRBV28 with TRBJ2-5, with D perhaps TRBD2 (6 bases). Germline V gene sequence: CDR1 MDHEN, CDR2 SYDVKM. This CDR3 has 16 residues. The V and J ends lost 3 bases and 1 base respectively, with 15 bases between them.

The CDR3: CASSPGQARDYGYTF. Here the CDR3 DNA reads TGTGCCAGCTCACCGGGACAGGCGCGGGACTATGGCTACACCTTC. The V gene is TRBV18, the J gene TRBJ1-2; 8 positions match TRBD1. J lost 3 bases, V lost 3 bases, and 6 bases had no gene match. The CDR3 runs to 15 residues. CDR1 and CDR2 (germline): KGHSH, LQKENI.

This CDR3 reads CASTSGSSYEQYF. The CDR3 DNA follows: TGTGCCAGCACAAGCGGGAGCAGCTACGAGCAGTACTTC. The chain joins TRBV7-9 to TRBJ2-7, with 8 nucleotides matching TRBD2. The CDR3 is 13 residues long. The germline V gene encodes CDR1 SEHNR and CDR2 FQNEAQ (reference sequence). Trimming removed 7 bases from V and 3 bases from J; junction bases left unmatched: 5.

This clone was seen once. J is TRBJ2-1 and V is TRBV9, with 13 bases lining up with TRBD2. V lost 3 bases to trimming and J lost 9 bases; unmatched junction nucleotides: 6. The CDR3 contains 15 residues. Germline V gene sequence: CDR1 SGDLS, CDR2 YYNGEE. CDR3 bases: TGTGCCAGCAGCGCGCGGACTAGCGGGAGCAGTGAGCAGTTCTTC. It yields the protein CASSARTSGSSEQFF.

The chain's CDR3 is CASSPGADNEKLFF. The CDR3 DNA sequence: TGTGCCAGCAGCCCTGGGGCAGATAATGAAAAACTGTTTTTT. The rearrangement joins TRBV6-5 to TRBJ1-4; tentatively, D is TRBD1 (5 bases). The CDR3 loop spans 14 amino acids. Germline V lookup: CDR1 MNHEY, CDR2 SVGAGI. The V gene lost 6 bases and the J gene lost 4 bases, with 12 bases spanning the gap.

This clone was seen a few times. The chain employs TRBV11-2 and TRBJ2-7; D not resolved. The CDR3 has 15 amino acids. The V gene's germline CDR1 is SGHAT and CDR2 FQNNGV. Trimming left V 3 bases short and J 1 base short, with 13 bases between. CDR3 in amino acids: CASSFQMSDSYEQYF. The CDR3 region has the DNA TGTGCCAGCAGCTTCCAAATGTCCGATTCCTACGAGCAGTACTTC.

The chain is built from TRBV6-4 and TRBJ2-2; 9 bases are a match to TRBD2. The CDR3 extends over 17 amino acids. CDR1 is MRHNA and CDR2 is SNTAGT in the germline V gene. Unmatched junction bases numbered 5, after V lost 1 base and J lost 2 bases. The CDR3 spells CASSDWREGQNTGELFF. In nucleotides, the CDR3 is TGTGCCAGCAGTGACTGGCGGGAGGGCCAAAACACCGGGGAGCTGTTTTTT.

This chain joins TRBV10-1 and TRBJ1-4; perhaps TRBD1 as D (6 bases). Trimming stripped 3 bases from V and 8 bases from J, with 13 bases between. Germline assignment: CDR1 WNHNN and CDR2 SYGVQD (reference sequence). CDR3 length equals 14 residues. The CDR3 sequence: CASSDVGAEEKLFF. The DNA for the CDR3 is TGCGCCAGCAGTGATGTGGGGGCAGAAGAAAAACTGTTTTTT.

Comment on this clone: Additional DNA sequences in this sample encode the identical CDR3. J is TRBJ1-1 and V is TRBV29-1; D is unresolved. Germline V gene lookup returns CDR1 SQVTM and CDR2 ANQGSEA. V dropped 4 bases and J dropped 1 base, with 7 bases sitting between them. This CDR3 region has 12 residues. The CDR3 DNA sequence: TGCAGCGTTGTTCCTGGGAACACTGAAGCTTTCTTT. Translation: CSVVPGNTEAFF.

V usage is TRBV28 and J usage is TRBJ1-2; TRBD1 is a possible D gene (5 bases). Germline V lookup: CDR1 MDHEN, CDR2 SYDVKM. CDR3 size: 14 residues. V gave up 5 bases and J gave up 7 bases, with 17 bases separating them. The CDR3 protein is CASSPPGRQAGYTF. CDR3 nucleotide sequence: TGTGCCAGCAGTCCACCGGGACGGCAAGCTGGCTACACCTTC.

The chain combines TRBV11-2 with TRBJ1-2, with 7 bases identical to TRBD1. Unmatched junction bases numbered 6, after V lost 1 base and J lost 4 bases. This CDR3 is 15 amino acids long. Germline V gene lookup returns CDR1 SGHAT and CDR2 FQNNGV. As DNA, the CDR3 is TGTGCCAGCAGCTTAGGTTCAGGGGGGACCTATGGCTACACCTTC. It yields the protein CASSLGSGGTYGYTF.